This entry features one T cell receptor (beta chain) sequence. As handled by the study authors: Quantification of nucleated cells was approximated via reference gene primer amplification. TCRdb keeps only in-frame clones here, not all; method: immunoSEQ multiplex PCR. V, J and clone size reflect that table, while D and trimming were determined from the DNA. The table has approximately 290,000 clones, around 89% seen once. The CDR3 covers 15 residues. CDR1 and CDR2 (germline): MDHEN, SYDVKM. Trimming cost V 2 bases and J 6 bases, with 17 bases left between them. This sample stems from a study of blood T cell repertoires in COVID-19. About the study: The United States, Italy and Spain provided the acute and convalescent COVID-19 samples. From T cells, B-cell-depleted T cells, or PBMCs came the material, which was cDNA or gDNA.

This chain connects TRBV28 to TRBJ2-7; D possibly corresponds to TRBD1 (6 bases). The sample comprised peripheral blood. The sequence derives from a man between 25 and 39 years old with acute or convalescent COVID-19. This chain's CDR3 is CASSLNRADRSEQYF. The CDR3, as DNA: TGTGCCAGCAGTTTAAACCGGGCCGACAGGTCCGAGCAGTACTTC.